Listed here is a single TCR beta chain. This record belongs to a study of blood T cell repertoires in COVID-19. Study as a whole: COVID-19 samples, acute and convalescent, were from the United States, Italy and Spain. Sources were T cells, B-cell-depleted T cells, or PBMCs; the material itself was cDNA or gDNA.

As originally analysed: Reference gene primer amplification gave nucleated cell count estimates. TCRdb's table, derived via immunoSEQ multiplex PCR, lists solely in-frame clones and lacks some. V and J calls and clone size are as listed in that table; D and trimming were resolved from the DNA. The sample has tens of thousands of clones, 75% to 90% seen once. This CDR3 has 14 amino acids. Germline CDR1 and CDR2: MNHNS and SASEGT. V dropped 3 bases and J dropped 1 base, with 4 bases sitting between them. The sample comprised peripheral blood. This TCR was recovered from a human donor in a cohort sampled during active COVID-19. The chain joins TRBV6-1 to TRBJ2-6; D is ambiguous. The CDR3: CASSDTSGANVLTF. The DNA for the CDR3 is TGTGCCAGCAGTGACACTTCTGGGGCCAACGTCCTGACTTTC.